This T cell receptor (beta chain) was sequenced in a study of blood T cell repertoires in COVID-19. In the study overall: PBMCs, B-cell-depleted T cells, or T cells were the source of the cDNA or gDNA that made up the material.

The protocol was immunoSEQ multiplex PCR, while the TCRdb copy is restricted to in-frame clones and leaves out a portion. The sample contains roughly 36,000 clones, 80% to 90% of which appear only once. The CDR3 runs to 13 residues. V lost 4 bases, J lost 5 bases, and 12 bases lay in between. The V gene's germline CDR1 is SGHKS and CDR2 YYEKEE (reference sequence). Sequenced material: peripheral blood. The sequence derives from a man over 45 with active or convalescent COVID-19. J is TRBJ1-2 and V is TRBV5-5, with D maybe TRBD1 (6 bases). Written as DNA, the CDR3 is TGTGCCAGCAGCCAAATGGGGGCGTATGGCTACACCTTC. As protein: CASSQMGAYGYTF.